This T cell receptor beta chain originates from a study of a mutant IDH1 vaccine in newly diagnosed glioma. Study context: The study started vaccination 4-6 weeks after radiotherapy alone, or with temozolomide cycles.

Time point described: week 35, safety follow-up. Vaccination used 300 ug of mutant IDH1 20-mer peptide per dose, with topical imiquimod. The protocol was immunoSEQ multiplex PCR, while the TCRdb copy is restricted to in-frame clones and leaves out a portion. The sample lists tens of thousands of clones; 78% were seen once. Turning to this clone: Its antigen is as yet unknown.

This CDR3 region has 17 residues. J gave up 6 bases and V 3 bases, and 14 bases lay outside the gene matches. In germline, CDR1 is SGHVS, CDR2 FQNEAQ. The starting material was PBMCs, obtained from a glioma patient whose treatment included an IDH1 peptide vaccine. The rearrangement joins TRBV7-8 to TRBJ2-7, with 10 bases that match TRBD1. This TCR came from a woman between 40 and 55 years old with glioma. CDR3 loop: CASSFPLGQGERGEQYF. DNA for the CDR3: TGTGCCAGCAGCTTTCCCCTTGGACAGGGGGAGAGGGGCGAGCAGTACTTC. Full variable domain (missing parts from reference TRBV7-8 and TRBJ2-7): GAGVSQSPRYKVAKRGQDVALRCDPISGHVSLFWYQQALGQGPEFLTYFQNEAQLDKSGLPSDRFFAERPEGSVSTLKIQRTQQEDSAVYLCASSFPLGQGERGEQYFGPGTRLTVT.